A single T cell receptor beta chain is shown here with its context. Germline V CDR1 and CDR2: MNHNS, SASEGT. The CDR3 contains 15 residues. Trimming at V came to 7 bases and at J to 5 bases, leaving 4 bases not matched to a gene. MiXCR was run by TCRdb on the PCR reads, yielding one entry per CDR3 protein. The sample shows roughly 11,000 distinct CDR3 sequences, around 50% of them seen only once. This sample stems from a study of CD4 and CD8 cells across lung adenocarcinoma regions. V is TRBV6-1 and J is TRBJ2-3, with 15 bases that match TRBD2. This TCR was sampled from a female donor with lung adenocarcinoma. The CD4 and CD8 labels of this study may be unreliable. Material for sequencing was CD8+ T cells from the center of a lung tumor. The CDR3 DNA reads as TGTGCCAGCAAAGGACTAGCGGGGGGGCGAGATACGCAGTATTTT. Encoded protein: CASKGLAGGRDTQYF.